The next 3 T cell receptor beta chains were all read from a single sample in a study of T cell changes during pregnancy in multiple sclerosis. Generated by immunoSEQ multiplex PCR, the TCRdb table keeps only in-frame clones and is missing some. The data show fewer than 50,000 clones, with almost 90% seen just once and roughly 4.5% held by the top ten. The input for sequencing was peripheral blood, taken in the second trimester of pregnancy. These receptors all stem from a female donor in good health, enrolled as a control in a pregnancy study.

Sample share makes this clone medium-sized. This chain links TRBV7-9 with TRBJ1-3, with D hard to call. This CDR3 has 16 amino acids. CDR1 and CDR2 from the germline V gene are SEHNR and FQNEAQ (reference sequence). Trimming cost V 5 bases and J 4 bases, with 18 bases left between them. This CDR3 is CASSPGRGTYGNTIYF. Here the CDR3 DNA reads TGTGCCAGCAGCCCGGGCCGGGGTACGTACGGAAACACCATATATTTT.

V gene TRBV29-1 combines with J gene TRBJ1-1, with D unclear. This CDR3 has 12 residues. Trimming removed 4 bases at V and 1 base at J, with 7 bases between. The germline V gene has CDR1 SQVTM and CDR2 ANQGSEA. CDR3: CSVGHQNTEAFF. The DNA of the CDR3 is TGCAGCGTTGGGCATCAGAACACTGAAGCTTTCTTT.

The chain has TRBV6-5 and TRBJ1-1, with D perhaps TRBD1 (5 bases). Germline V lookup: CDR1 MNHEY, CDR2 SVGAGI. V gave up 4 bases and J gave up 1 base, with 13 bases separating them. The CDR3 has 15 residues. CDR3 sequence (DNA): TGTGCCAGCAGTTTATCCAGGGATGAGAACACTGAAGCTTTCTTT. It specifies CASSLSRDENTEAFF.